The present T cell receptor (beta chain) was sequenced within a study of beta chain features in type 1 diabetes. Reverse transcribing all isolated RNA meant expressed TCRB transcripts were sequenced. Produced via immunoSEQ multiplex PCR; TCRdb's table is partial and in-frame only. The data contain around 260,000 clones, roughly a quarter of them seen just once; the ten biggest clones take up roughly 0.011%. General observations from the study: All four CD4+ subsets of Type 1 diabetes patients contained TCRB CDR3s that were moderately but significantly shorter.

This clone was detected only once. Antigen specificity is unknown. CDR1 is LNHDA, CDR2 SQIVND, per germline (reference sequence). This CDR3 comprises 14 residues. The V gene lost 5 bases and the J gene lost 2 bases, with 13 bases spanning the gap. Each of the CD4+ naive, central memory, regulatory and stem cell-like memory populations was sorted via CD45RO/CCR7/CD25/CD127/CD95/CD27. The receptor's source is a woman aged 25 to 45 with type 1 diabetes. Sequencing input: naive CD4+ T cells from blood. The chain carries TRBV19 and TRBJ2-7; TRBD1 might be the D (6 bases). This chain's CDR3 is CASSLYRDTYEQYF. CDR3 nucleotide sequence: TGTGCCAGTAGTCTCTACCGGGACACCTACGAGCAGTACTTC.